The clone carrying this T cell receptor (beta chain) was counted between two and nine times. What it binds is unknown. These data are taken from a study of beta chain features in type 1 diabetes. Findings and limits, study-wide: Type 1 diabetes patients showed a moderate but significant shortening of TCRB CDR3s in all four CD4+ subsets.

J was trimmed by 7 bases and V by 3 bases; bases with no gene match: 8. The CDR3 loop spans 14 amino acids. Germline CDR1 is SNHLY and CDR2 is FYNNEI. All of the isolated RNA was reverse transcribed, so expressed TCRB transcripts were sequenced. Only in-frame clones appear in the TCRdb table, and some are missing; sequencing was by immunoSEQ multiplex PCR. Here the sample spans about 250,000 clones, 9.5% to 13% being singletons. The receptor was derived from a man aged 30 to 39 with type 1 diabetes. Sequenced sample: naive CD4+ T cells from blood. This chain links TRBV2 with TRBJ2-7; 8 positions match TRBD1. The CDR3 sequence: CASSEGQAQGEQYF. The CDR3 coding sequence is TGTGCCAGCAGTGAGGGACAGGCCCAGGGGGAGCAGTACTTC.